The clone carrying this T cell receptor beta chain turned up a few times. Its antigen is not identified. This specimen belongs to a study of naive and memory T cell subsets. An equimolar mix of two oligonucleotides served as the beta constant-region primer for TRBC1 and TRBC2. Nested alpha and beta constant-region primers with the SP2 primer drove four PCR rounds on ligated cDNA. TCRdb ran MiXCR on the UMI-ligation and nested PCR reads and lists one entry per CDR3 protein. Of around 100,000 distinct CDR3 sequences listed, about 14% were seen once; the top ten hold 2.5% to 3.5%. Regarding the study as a whole: A few larger clonotypes appeared in naive repertoires, especially CD8, possibly memory cells re-expressing CD45RA.

This TCR came from a human donor in good health. The sample consisted of naive CD8+ T cells from blood.

CDR3 loop: CASSLSTGGAYEQYF. The CDR3, as DNA: TGTGCCAGCAGCTTAAGTACAGGTGGGGCCTACGAGCAGTACTTC. V is TRBV7-3 and J is TRBJ2-7, with D maybe TRBD1 (5 bases). The CDR3 runs 15 residues. The V gene lost 1 base and the J gene lost 2 bases, with 12 bases spanning the gap. Germline loops: CDR1 SGHTA, CDR2 FQGTGA.